This TCR beta chain is from a study of radiotherapy plus CTLA-4 blockade in lung cancer (dated by TCRdb to the late 2010s). Broadly, across the study: Objective responses were observed in 18% of enrolled patients, and disease control was achieved in roughly 30%.

Overall study outcomes, separate from this receptor: Early dynamic changes in blood T cell clones, together with increased serum interferon-beta after radiation, were reported as the strongest predictors of response. After treatment with radiotherapy and ipilimumab, TCR clones that originated in tumors expanded in peripheral blood.

The library was produced with the immunoSEQ multiplex PCR assay. Sourced from immuneACCESS, this table was stored by TCRdb with only in-frame sequences that have V and J called. A share of the clones is absent; for the studies checked, an unresolved V gene accounts for under half, and the remainder has no known explanation. This sample comprises roughly 25,000 clones, 65% to 85% of them detected only once. In total, the top ten clones hold 3.6% of the sample. The study evaluated CTLA-4 blockade (ipilimumab) given together with focal radiation therapy in patients who had chemo-refractory metastatic non-small-cell lung cancer. As for this clone: Its binding antigen is unknown. Base qualities were left out, and no much larger clone turns up one base away.

Ends trimmed: V by 4 bases, J by 5 bases; bases unmatched to a gene: 6. The CDR3 starts with the cysteine, ends with the phenylalanine, and has 15 residues. Left in the record is the CDR3 DNA by itself, 45 bases read in frame from the first base. CDR1 and CDR2 (SGHRS, YFSETQ) derive from the germline V gene. This clonotype was obtained from a human donor with non-small cell lung cancer who had stable disease on radiotherapy plus ipilimumab. The V gene is TRBV5-1 and the J gene is TRBJ2-1, and 10 junction bases match TRBD1. The source was peripheral blood, collected from a patient treated with radiotherapy plus ipilimumab. The CDR3 loop reads CASSIRDRGNNEQFF. The sequenced DNA is TGCGCCAGCAGCATCCGGGACAGGGGAAACAATGAGCAGTTCTTC. Reference TRBV5-1 and TRBJ2-1 proteins supply the regions before and after the CDR3; the full variable domain is: KAGVTQTPRYLIKTRGQQVTLSCSPISGHRSVSWYQQTPGQGLQFLFEYFSETQRNKGNFPGRFSGRQFSNSRSEMNVSTLELGDSALYLCASSIRDRGNNEQFFGPGTRLTVL.